A single sample gave rise to the 8 T cell receptor beta chains below, sequenced in a study of T cells in Graves' hyperthyroidism and ophthalmopathy (dated 2019 in TCRdb). The library was built by means of multiplex PCR. The sequencing machine was an Illumina HiSeq 2000. Amplification of TCR beta CDR3 regions was carried out from RNA transcripts. A first-round RT-PCR of the TCR CDR3 used the HTBI primer set with the Qiagen OneStep RT-PCR kit. TCRdb reran the public reads through fastp at Q25 and MiXCR, keeping productive beta chains. Rows with one shared CDR3 protein collapse into an entry with the most common genes and DNA. The sample records a few hundred thousand distinct CDR3 sequences, about 45% of which are singletons. The ten most abundant clones make up 8.2% of the sample. The sample taken for sequencing was peripheral blood or thyroid tissue (not recorded which). These receptors originate from a woman younger than 30 with Graves' hyperthyroidism. Donor details come from another sample of the same person, matched by shared clones.

The chain carries TRBV12-3 or TRBV12-4 and TRBJ2-7; D is undetermined. Trimming cost V 3 bases and J 0 bases, with 9 bases left between them. CDR3 length equals 14 residues. CDR3 in amino acids: CASSFGELSYEQYF. The CDR3 DNA follows: TGTGCCAGCAGTTTTGGGGAACTCTCCTACGAGCAGTACTTC.

The chain joins TRBV2 to TRBJ1-4; 8 bases line up with TRBD1. This CDR3 has 15 residues. The V gene's germline CDR1 is SNHLY and CDR2 FYNNEI. V was clipped by 7 bases and J by 8 bases; unmatched bases: 12. CDR3 residues: CASTLKGTGQEKLFF. In nucleotides, the CDR3 is TGTGCCAGCACCCTAAAGGGGACAGGACAGGAAAAACTGTTTTTT.

The genes are TRBV2 and TRBJ1-5; D unresolved. CDR1 is SNHLY and CDR2 is FYNNEI in the germline V gene. The CDR3 consists of 16 residues. This chain's CDR3 is CASGLLNWHSNQPQHF. DNA of the CDR3: TGTGCTAGTGGTTTGCTCAACTGGCACAGCAATCAGCCCCAGCATTTT.

The chain links TRBV15 to TRBJ2-2; 8 bases are a match to TRBD2. J gave up 0 bases and V 1 base, and 1 base lay outside the gene matches. Germline V gene lookup returns CDR1 LNHNV and CDR2 YYDKDF (reference sequence). The CDR3 totals 16 residues. The CDR3 protein is CATSRVGRANTGELFF. DNA for the CDR3: TGTGCCACCAGCAGAGTCGGGAGGGCGAACACCGGGGAGCTGTTTTTT.

In the case of this clonotype: A much bigger clone sits one base away, suggesting this may be a read error. This rearrangement joins TRBV7-9 to TRBJ1-6; D uncertain. This CDR3 contains 14 residues. Germline values: CDR1 SEHNR, CDR2 FQNEAQ (reference sequence). In DNA form, the CDR3 reads TGTGCCGGCAGCCCTTTGAGGGATCGGTCACCCCTCCACTTT. This codes for CAGSPLRDRSPLHF.

V gene TRBV15 combines with J gene TRBJ2-7, with no clear D. V lost 0 bases to trimming and J lost 4 bases, with 16 bases between them. Germline V gene data show CDR1 as LNHNV and CDR2 as YYDKDF (reference sequence). This CDR3 comprises 16 residues. CDR3 bases: TGTGCCACCAGCAGAGAGTTGGGCTCGAGGATTTACGAGCAGTACTTC. Its translation is CATSRELGSRIYEQYF.

The chain couples TRBV14 to TRBJ2-2; D gene unclear. The CDR3 is 15 amino acids. Trimming removed 0 bases from V and 0 bases from J, with 5 bases in between. Germline CDR1 SGHDN, CDR2 FVKESK. In DNA, the CDR3 is TGTGCCAGCAGCCAAGAAAGCGCGAACACCGGGGAGCTGTTTTTT. Its protein product is CASSQESANTGELFF.

This clonotype has just a few counts. A much more abundant neighbour one base away suggests this may be a read error. The chain carries TRBV7-9 and TRBJ1-1; perhaps TRBD1 as D (6 bases). This CDR3 is 13 amino acids long. In germline, CDR1 is SEHNR, CDR2 FQNEAQ (reference sequence). The V end lost 4 bases, the J end lost 3 bases, and 9 bases lay between the germline ends. The CDR3 bases are TGTGCCAGCAGCTGGACAGAGGACACTGAAGCTTTCTTT. It translates to CASSWTEDTEAFF.